This T cell receptor (beta chain) was sequenced in a study of cytomegalovirus exposure and HLA in healthy donors. Broader study findings: Researchers left out some V segments, among them TRBV6-2 and TRBV6-3, as indistinguishable.

CDR3 length: 15 residues. V dropped 3 bases and J dropped 7; count of bases not matched to a gene: 8. The germline V gene has CDR1 SEHNR and CDR2 FQNEAQ (reference sequence). This clone was found many times. Antigen unknown. This PCR relied on a set of 60 Vbeta primers and 13 Jbeta primers. In the authors' workflow: A later analysis tallied approximately 78 million unique TCR beta chains, 10 million to 12 million of them shared. Profiled with immunoSEQ multiplex PCR; TCRdb holds only in-frame clones, not every one. V and J calls and clone size follow that table, whereas D and trimming were derived from the DNA. The table includes approximately 100,000 clones, 60% to 85% detected once.

The receptor was isolated from a female donor in good health and CMV-seronegative. The sequenced sample was PBMCs. J is TRBJ1-4 and V is TRBV7-9; TRBD1 matches 7 bases. The CDR3 loop reads CASSLVRQGGEKLFF. The CDR3 coding sequence is TGTGCCAGCAGCTTGGTCCGACAGGGTGGTGAAAAACTGTTTTTT.